What follows describes a single T cell receptor beta chain. The table came from immunoSEQ multiplex PCR; TCRdb's copy has only in-frame clones and leaves some out. The table lists about 91,000 clones, 82% of them singletons. The length of the CDR3 is 14 residues. The germline CDR1 and CDR2 sequences are SGHNT and YENEEA. Trimming pared 1 base from V and 5 bases from J, leaving 8 bases between. This sample was taken from a study of radiation and T cells in renal cell carcinoma. Time point specified: baseline pretreatment blood. Treatment here: 15 Gy SBRT to primary tumor, nephrectomy 4 weeks later. The tumor was a clear cell renal cell carcinoma.

The sequencing here drew on blood, taken from a patient whose treatment included radiotherapy and nephrectomy. The TCR comes from a man between 60 and 75 years old with renal cell carcinoma. This rearrangement joins TRBV11-3 to TRBJ2-2; D is ambiguous. The CDR3 sequence: CASSLVSNTGELFF. The DNA of the CDR3 is TGTGCCAGCAGCTTAGTCAGTAATACCGGGGAGCTGTTTTTT.